The TCR beta chain under discussion was sequenced for a study of cytomegalovirus exposure and HLA in healthy donors. PCR amplification relied on 60 Vbeta primers (plus 13 Jbeta primers). The method was immunoSEQ multiplex PCR; TCRdb's version includes in-frame clones alone and lacks a portion of them. The table lists 120,000 or so clones, about three quarters of them singletons. Looked up from germline, CDR1 is ENHRY and CDR2 is SYGVKD. CDR3 length: 16 amino acids. V lost 0 bases to trimming and J lost 3 bases, with 11 bases between them. The sequence came from a man aged 25 to 40 in good health and CMV-seronegative. The chain joins TRBV10-3 to TRBJ1-4; D is undetermined. The sample comprised PBMCs. For the CDR3, the DNA is TGTGCCATCAGTGAGTCCCCCGTGCGGCCTAATGAAAAACTGTTTTTT. Translated: CAISESPVRPNEKLFF.